The present entry profiles one T cell receptor beta chain with its context. The record originates from a study of blood T cell repertoires in COVID-19. Study-wide background: T cells, B-cell-depleted T cells, or PBMCs provided the cDNA or gDNA that served as material.

Libraries were prepared by immunoSEQ multiplex PCR; TCRdb keeps only in-frame clonotypes and omits some of them. The repertoire holds about 200,000 clones, with 70% to 90% as singletons. This CDR3 contains 15 residues. Trimming at V came to 6 bases and at J to 0 bases, leaving 8 bases not matched to a gene. Germline V gene lookup returns CDR1 LNHDA and CDR2 SQIVND (reference sequence). This chain joins TRBV19 and TRBJ2-7; 7 nucleotides agree with TRBD2. The sequenced sample was PBMCs or T cells enriched from blood (not recorded which). This receptor was identified in a man aged 30 to 39 who had recovered from COVID-19. The CDR3 here is CASRWAGEPSYEQYF. The CDR3 DNA is TGTGCCAGTAGGTGGGCGGGAGAGCCCTCCTACGAGCAGTACTTC.